At least ten counts were recorded for the clone carrying this T cell receptor (beta chain). The target antigen is unknown. Germline loops: CDR1 SGHVS, CDR2 FQNEAQ. Trimming removed 5 bases from V and 1 base from J, with 11 bases in between. The CDR3 extends over 14 amino acids. The record originates from a study of T-cell reconstitution after alpha-beta-depleted transplantation in children. A library of TCRbeta sequences, prepared with unique molecular identifiers, was generated. Using its own MiXCR run on the PCR reads, TCRdb lists one record per CDR3 protein. In the table there are more than 40,000 distinct CDR3 sequences, roughly 52% of which are singletons. General study findings and limits: Several hundred rapidly expanded clones from non-depleted graft cells reportedly supplied alpha-beta T cells about two months post-transplant. Diversity and T-cell counts at one year after transplant derived mostly from new T cells.

The chain employs TRBV7-8 and TRBJ1-1; D gene ambiguous. The source is a boy younger than two with SCID, due to receive a stem cell transplant. This sample comprised peripheral blood, obtained before TCRalphabeta/CD19-depleted stem cell transplant. The CDR3 coding sequence is TGTGCCAGCAGCCCTGGACTGCCGAACACTGAAGCTTTCTTT. This translates into CASSPGLPNTEAFF.